Below, 20 T cell receptor beta chains from the same sample are listed, as sequenced in a study of blood T cells in healthy people across ages. A J-beta primer mix and a sample-barcoded 5' primer were used in a second PCR of roughly 7 to 12 cycles. TCRdb redid the calling of the 5' RACE reads with MiXCR, one entry per CDR3 protein. The data show around 1,500,000 distinct CDR3 sequences, roughly 40% seen once. The sequenced sample was blood. The receptors were sampled from a young woman in good health.

This clonotype was observed a few times. The chain carries TRBV6-5 and TRBJ1-5; 7 nucleotides align to TRBD1. This CDR3 has 17 amino acids. CDR1 MNHEY and CDR2 SVGAGI come from the germline V gene. V dropped 0 bases and J dropped 7; count of bases not matched to a gene: 12. CDR3 nucleotide sequence: TGTGCCAGCAGTTACTCGGCTACCGGGACAGTAGTCCAGCCCCAGCATTTT. Translation: CASSYSATGTVVQPQHF.

This clonotype was detected only a few times. The chain carries TRBV6-5 and TRBJ2-7; 8 nucleotides line up with TRBD2. Per the germline V gene, CDR1 is MNHEY and CDR2 is SVGAGI. This CDR3 is 15 amino acids long. Trimming took 4 bases from V and 4 from J; bases not matched to a gene: 9. In DNA form, the CDR3 reads TGTGCCAGCAGTTTAGCTCCACTAGCGGAATACGAGCAGTACTTC. Translating it yields CASSLAPLAEYEQYF.

This clonotype was seen a handful of times. The chain uses TRBV20-1 and TRBJ2-1, with D unresolved. Germline-derived CDR1 and CDR2 are DFQATT and SNEGSKA (reference sequence). V lost 0 bases and J 6 bases, leaving 12 bases between the germline ends. The CDR3 is made up of 14 amino acids. The CDR3 DNA sequence: TGCAGTGCTAGAGATCATTGGAGCCCCAATGAGCAGTTCTTC. It encodes CSARDHWSPNEQFF.

The chain has TRBV6-2 or TRBV6-3 and TRBJ2-7; 8 nucleotides agree with TRBD2. The V gene's germline CDR1 is MNHEY and CDR2 SVGEGT. The CDR3 sequence is 15 residues long. With 2 bases clipped from V and 7 bases from J, the junction kept 10 bases outside the gene matches. The CDR3 DNA sequence: TGTGCCAGCAGTTACGACGAGCGGGGGAAGAATGAGCAGTACTTC. Its protein product is CASSYDERGKNEQYF.

The rearrangement links TRBV13 to TRBJ2-5, with TRBD1 matching over 7 bases. Losses at the gene ends were 5 bases for V and 11 bases for J; bases not matched to a gene: 20. Germline V gene data show CDR1 as PRHDT and CDR2 as FYEKMQ (reference sequence). This CDR3 spans 16 amino acids. The CDR3 coding sequence is TGTGCCAGCAGCCGATTCACAGGGGACCTTTACAATGAGCAGTACTTC. Translating gives CASSRFTGDLYNEQYF.

This clonotype was seen a few times. The CDR3 DNA reads TGTGCCAGCAGCCCCCAGGGGAATTCACCCCTCCACTTT. It translates to CASSPQGNSPLHF. The chain has TRBV12-3 or TRBV12-4 and TRBJ1-6; TRBD1 might be the D (6 bases). Trimming shortened V by 6 bases and J by 7 bases, and 10 bases separated the two germline ends. The CDR3 is 13 amino acids.

This clonotype showed up just a few times. J is TRBJ2-5 and V is TRBV20-1, with TRBD1 as a possible D gene (6 bases). This CDR3 has 13 amino acids. V shed 2 bases and J shed 5 bases, with 12 bases lying between them. Germline assignment: CDR1 DFQATT and CDR2 SNEGSKA (reference sequence). DNA for the CDR3: TGCAGTGCTAGATTACAGGGCGGCGAGACCCAGTACTTC. Protein product: CSARLQGGETQYF.

A note on this clonotype: Because the CDR3 is missing its conserved closing phenylalanine or tryptophan, this is likely a read error. This sequence joins TRBV12-3 or TRBV12-4 and TRBJ1-2; TRBD1 matches 10 bases. The CDR3 is made up of 13 amino acids. Unmatched junction bases numbered 5, after V lost 5 bases and J lost 8 bases. In DNA form, the CDR3 reads TGTGCCAGCAGTCTCGGACAGGGGGACGGCTACACCGTC. It translates to CASSLGQGDGYTV.

V gene TRBV7-9 combines with J gene TRBJ2-1, with TRBD2 matching over 8 bases. V shed 5 bases, J shed 9 bases, and the junction held 9 bases outside the gene matches. Germline CDR1 SEHNR, CDR2 FQNEAQ (reference sequence). CDR3 length equals 14 residues. CDR3 amino acids: CASSILREVGEQFF. As DNA, the CDR3 is TGTGCCAGCAGCATATTGCGGGAGGTCGGTGAGCAGTTCTTC.

The chain recombines TRBV4-2 with TRBJ1-2, with TRBD1 identical over 9 bases. The CDR3 is 15 amino acids. Germline CDR1 reads LGHNA; CDR2 reads YNFKEQ. Germline trimming cut 1 base from V and 7 bases from J; bases unmatched to any gene: 7. The CDR3 region has the DNA TGTGCCAGCAGCCAAGTACAGGGGGCGCGATCTGGCTACACCTTC. Residues: CASSQVQGARSGYTF.

In this sample, this clonotype turned up once. J is TRBJ1-5 and V is TRBV4-1, with 7 bases identical to TRBD1. Germline CDR1 and CDR2: MGHRA and YSYEKL. The V and J ends lost 0 bases and 4 bases, in that order; junction bases with no gene match: 9. The CDR3 is made up of 17 amino acids. In DNA, the CDR3 is TGCGCCAGCAGCCAAGAAGTCAGGGGCAGGGGGAATCAGCCCCAGCATTTT. This codes for CASSQEVRGRGNQPQHF.

This chain connects TRBV12-3 or TRBV12-4 to TRBJ1-2, with a tentative D call TRBD1 (6 bases). The CDR3 contains 15 residues. V shed 10 bases and J shed 1 base, with 19 bases lying between them. CDR3 nucleotide sequence: TGTGCCATCAGAGGAGGGGGGGAGGGTAACTATGGCTACACCTTC. This gives the protein CAIRGGGEGNYGYTF.

This clonotype was detected only a few times. This chain connects TRBV4-1 to TRBJ1-2; D is uncertain. The ends were cut back, 0 bases at V and 0 bases at J, with 11 bases in the middle. The CDR3 sequence is 16 residues long. The germline gives CDR1 MGHRA, CDR2 YSYEKL. CDR3 sequence reads: CASSQETASANYGYTF. CDR3 nucleotide sequence: TGCGCCAGCAGCCAAGAAACAGCATCAGCTAACTATGGCTACACCTTC.

V usage is TRBV7-6 and J usage is TRBJ2-3; 8 positions match TRBD1. CDR3 length: 15 amino acids. In germline, CDR1 is SGHVS, CDR2 FNYEAQ. The V gene end was trimmed by 6 bases and the J gene end by 3 bases; junction bases not matched to a gene: 8. The CDR3 protein is CASRRTGISTDTQYF. In nucleotides, the CDR3 is TGTGCCAGCAGACGGACAGGGATTTCTACAGATACGCAGTATTTT. Supplemented by reference TRBV7-6 and TRBJ2-3, the full variable domain reads GAGVSQSPRYKVTKRGQDVALRCDPISGHVSLYWYRQALGQGPEFLTYFNYEAQQDKSGLPNDRFSAERPEGSISTLTIQRTEQRDSAMYRCASRRTGISTDTQYFGPGTRLTVL.

In its sample, this clonotype was seen a few times. J is TRBJ1-2 and V is TRBV7-6; 12 nucleotides match TRBD1. Trimming at V came to 4 bases and at J to 6 bases, leaving 9 bases not matched to a gene. CDR3 length: 16 amino acids. Germline V gene data show CDR1 as SGHVS and CDR2 as FNYEAQ. Written as DNA, the CDR3 is TGTGCCAGCAGCTCTGAAGCCGGGACAGGGGGCAATGGCTACACCTTC. As protein: CASSSEAGTGGNGYTF.

This clonotype appeared a few times. V and J are TRBV2 and TRBJ2-1, with 14 positions matching TRBD2. The junction had 15 bases not matched to a gene; V was cut back by 5 bases and J by 9 bases. Per the germline V gene, CDR1 is SNHLY and CDR2 is FYNNEI. The CDR3 runs 18 residues. DNA of the CDR3: TGTGCCAGCAGTTCTATGACTAGCGGGAGGGCCGGCCTGTTTGAGCAGTTCTTC. It codes for CASSSMTSGRAGLFEQFF. Looking up the rest from reference TRBV2 and TRBJ2-1 gives the full variable domain: EPEVTQTPSHQVTQMGQEVILRCVPISNHLYFYWYRQILGQKVEFLVSFYNNEISEKSEIFDDQFSVERPDGSNFTLKIRSTKLEDSAMYFCASSSMTSGRAGLFEQFFGPGTRLTVL.

Details on this clonotype: One end of the junction varies from germline; a read error may be responsible. The rearrangement joins TRBV7-2 to TRBJ2-1; TRBD1 matches at 7 bases. The DNA end lines up better with TRBJ2-7; the J call may be wrong. Germline V lookup: CDR1 SGHTA, CDR2 FQGNSA. The CDR3 has 15 amino acids. This chain's CDR3 is CARSLGGGSYNEQYF. DNA for the CDR3: TGTGCCAGAAGCTTAGGGGGCGGTTCCTACAATGAGCAGTACTTC.

This clonotype was counted many times. This rearrangement joins TRBV7-9 to TRBJ2-3; 11 positions match TRBD2. The CDR3 has 14 amino acids. Trimming took 8 bases from V and 4 from J; bases not matched to a gene: 5. From germline, CDR1 is SEHNR and CDR2 FQNEAQ (reference sequence). The CDR3 is CASYRLAGSDTQYF. The CDR3 bases are TGTGCCAGCTACCGACTAGCGGGATCAGATACGCAGTATTTT.

This clonotype has more than one count but fewer than ten. The chain links TRBV24-1 to TRBJ2-7; D not resolved. Trimming took 9 bases from V and 3 from J, leaving 17 bases between them. CDR1 is KGHDR and CDR2 is SFDVKD in the germline V gene. The CDR3 has 14 amino acids. The DNA for the CDR3 is TGTGCCACCTCAAGAGAATGTATGGGCTACGAGCAGTACTTC. Its protein is CATSRECMGYEQYF.

In its sample, this clonotype was seen many times. The V gene is TRBV11-2, the J gene TRBJ1-2; D remains unclear. CDR1 is SGHAT, CDR2 FQNNGV, per germline. With 6 bases removed from V and 4 bases from J, the gap between germline ends came to 18 bases. The CDR3 totals 15 residues. The CDR3 DNA is TGTGCCAGCAGATTTAGAAGTGGGCAGCTCTATGGCTACACCTTC. As protein: CASRFRSGQLYGYTF.